A single sample is the source of the 6 T cell receptor beta chains below, sequenced in a study (dated by TCRdb to 2016 to 2017). Receptor amplification or capture employed RT-PCR. The sequencer listed for this sample is Illumina MiSeq. The raw public data were reprocessed by TCRdb itself: fastp quality trimming at Q25, MiXCR clonotype calling, in-frame beta chains only. Each CDR3 protein appears once, grouped with its most common genes and DNA. Here the sample has more than 550,000 distinct CDR3 sequences; approximately 15% occur a single time. Jointly, the top ten make up 3.6% of the sample. Sequencing used memory CD4+ T cells from blood. The receptors stem from a female donor in good health, serving as a healthy control.

This chain uses TRBV11-2 with TRBJ2-7; 9 positions agree with TRBD2. The CDR3 has 12 amino acids. The ends lost 4 bases at V and 6 bases at J; junction bases unmatched: 1. Looked up from germline, CDR1 is SGHAT and CDR2 is FQNNGV. The CDR3 reads CASSSSGAEQYF. DNA for the CDR3: TGTGCCAGCAGCTCTAGCGGGGCCGAGCAGTACTTC. Based on the CDR3 plus reference TRBV11-2 and TRBJ2-7, the full variable domain is EAGVAQSPRYKIIEKRQSVAFWCNPISGHATLYWYQQILGQGPKLLIQFQNNGVVDDSQLPKDRFSAERLKGVDSTLKIQPAKLEDSAVYLCASSSSGAEQYFGPGTRLTVT.

The chain links TRBV4-1 to TRBJ2-6; TRBD1 aligns across 9 bases. V lost 4 bases to trimming and J lost 1 base; unmatched junction nucleotides: 8. Germline loops: CDR1 MGHRA, CDR2 YSYEKL. CDR3 length: 18 residues. This CDR3 is CASSRKPGTGSGANVLTF. For the CDR3, the DNA is TGCGCCAGCAGCCGAAAACCCGGGACAGGGTCTGGGGCCAACGTCCTGACTTTC.

This clonotype has only a few counts. The chain couples TRBV6-2 or TRBV6-3 to TRBJ2-7; a weak D match, TRBD1 (5 bases). Trimming took off 0 bases at V and 2 bases at J, with 11 bases between the two ends. Germline V CDR1 and CDR2: MNHEY, SVGEGT. This CDR3 spans 15 amino acids. CDR3 in amino acids: CASSYSKTATYEQYF. CDR3 nucleotide sequence: TGTGCCAGCAGTTACTCTAAGACAGCAACCTACGAGCAGTACTTC.

J is TRBJ1-5 and V is TRBV2, with D perhaps TRBD1 (5 bases). CDR1 is SNHLY, CDR2 FYNNEI, per germline. The CDR3 has 14 amino acids. With 2 bases removed from V and 7 bases from J, the gap between germline ends came to 12 bases. CDR3 nucleotides: TGTGCCAGCAGTGAACAGGGTGGTGGGCAGCCCCAGCATTTT. This translates into CASSEQGGGQPQHF.

The V gene is TRBV24-1, the J gene TRBJ2-1, with 14 nucleotides matching TRBD2. The CDR3 spans 16 residues. The J segment lost 9 bases and the V segment lost 1 base, leaving 4 bases of the junction unmatched. CDR1 and CDR2 (germline): KGHDR, SFDVKD. The CDR3 region is CATSDFGTSGRGEQFF. CDR3 coding DNA: TGTGCCACCAGTGATTTCGGGACTAGCGGGAGAGGTGAGCAGTTCTTC.

DNA of the CDR3: TGTGCCAGCAGCCAAAGTGGGGCTAGCGAGTACTTC. Its translation is CASSQSGASEYF. The chain combines TRBV14 with TRBJ2-7, with D tentatively TRBD2 (6 bases). V shed 2 bases and J shed 11 bases, with 13 bases lying between them. There are 12 residues in the CDR3. Germline assignment: CDR1 SGHDN and CDR2 FVKESK.